These 15 T cell receptor beta chains were sequenced from one sample in a study of T-cell memory formation after mild COVID-19. MiXCR was run by TCRdb on the 5' RACE reads, yielding one entry per CDR3 protein. The repertoire includes 150,000 to 200,000 distinct CDR3 sequences, 11% of them detected once, and more than 3.5% sits in the top ten. Material: PBMCs or a T cell subset sorted from them (not recorded which). Receptors were obtained from a man younger than 35 who had mild COVID-19 (a few samples of this study predate the infection). Cell type and time point are not known.

This clonotype appeared a few times. The chain recombines TRBV24-1 with TRBJ2-2; D gene ambiguous. V dropped 6 bases and J dropped 4 bases, with 17 bases sitting between them. There are 16 residues in the CDR3. The germline V gene has CDR1 KGHDR and CDR2 SFDVKD. DNA of the CDR3: TGTGCCACCAGTCATACGGGTTCCGGAGTCACCGGGGAGCTGTTTTTT. Translation gives CATSHTGSGVTGELFF.

Concerning this clonotype: The junction and the germline gene differ at one end; a read error may be behind it. The chain carries TRBV6-5 and TRBJ2-5; possibly TRBD1 for D (6 bases). This CDR3 region has 13 residues. Germline V gene lookup returns CDR1 MNHEY and CDR2 SVGAGI. CDR3 bases: TGTGCCAGCAGTTACTTGGGACAAGGGACCCAGTACTTC. Encoded protein: CASSYLGQGTQYF.

This clonotype was found a few times. This chain links TRBV7-2 with TRBJ1-5; D uncertain. Germline CDR1 SGHTA, CDR2 FQGNSA. V was shortened by 6 bases and J by 1 base, with 16 bases between the two germline ends. The CDR3 covers 16 residues. CDR3 nucleotide sequence: TGTGCCAGCAGTCCGTCGGCAGGCGGGAGCAATCAGCCCCAGCATTTT. Translation gives CASSPSAGGSNQPQHF.

The chain employs TRBV6-1 and TRBJ2-1; D gene uncertain. From germline, CDR1 is MNHNS and CDR2 SASEGT. CDR3 size: 12 residues. Trimming stripped 3 bases from V and 9 bases from J, with 9 bases between. The CDR3 nucleotides read TGTGCCAGCAGTGAGCCGCTTACTGAGCAGTTCTTC. This sequence encodes CASSEPLTEQFF.

The V gene is TRBV27, the J gene TRBJ2-1, with 8 nucleotides matching TRBD2. The V and J ends lost 6 bases and 2 bases, in that order; junction bases with no gene match: 9. This CDR3 has 16 amino acids. The germline V gene encodes CDR1 MNHEY and CDR2 SMNVEV (reference sequence). CDR3 in amino acids: CASRPPSGGPYNEQFF. CDR3 sequence (DNA): TGTGCCAGCAGGCCACCGAGCGGGGGACCCTACAATGAGCAGTTCTTC.

This clonotype has more than one count but fewer than ten. J is TRBJ1-5 and V is TRBV6-6; weak D call: TRBD1 (6 bases). The CDR3 totals 17 residues. Germline lookup yields CDR1 MNHNY and CDR2 SVGAGI (reference sequence). V was clipped by 2 bases and J by 1 base, with 15 bases between them. The CDR3 DNA reads as TGTGCCAGCAGTTACCTCCGACAGGCCGGGAGCAATCAGCCCCAGCATTTT. Translated, it gives CASSYLRQAGSNQPQHF.

The V and J genes are TRBV11-2 and TRBJ2-3; 10 bases agree with TRBD1. The junction had 8 bases not matched to a gene; V was cut back by 7 bases and J by 4 bases. The CDR3 has 15 amino acids. CDR1 is SGHAT, CDR2 FQNNGV, per germline. The CDR3 sequence is CASTTGTGVSDTQYF. In DNA, the CDR3 is TGTGCCAGCACCACCGGGACAGGGGTTTCAGATACGCAGTATTTT.

This clonotype was seen more than once but under ten times. J is TRBJ1-1 and V is TRBV4-3; TRBD1 aligns across 8 bases. Germline V gene lookup returns CDR1 LGHNA and CDR2 YSLEER. The CDR3 covers 16 residues. V shed 0 bases and J 2 bases; nucleotides not matched to a gene: 5. CDR3 DNA: TGCGCCAGCAGCCAAGACCCTACAGGGGGTAACACTGAAGCTTTCTTT. Its translation is CASSQDPTGGNTEAFF.

The CDR3 DNA is TGTGCCACCAACATCGGGACAGACTATGGCTACACCTTC. This sequence encodes CATNIGTDYGYTF. This sequence joins TRBV6-2 or TRBV6-3 and TRBJ1-2; 7 nucleotides line up with TRBD1. V gave up 10 bases and J gave up 3 bases; unmatched junction bases: 8. This CDR3 is built from 13 residues. Germline V gives CDR1 MNHEY, CDR2 SVGEGT.

This clonotype was counted many times. This chain uses TRBV12-3 or TRBV12-4 with TRBJ1-3; D uncertain. Trimming stripped 5 bases from V and 4 bases from J, with 9 bases between. CDR3 length: 13 residues. CDR3 in DNA: TGTGCCAGCAGTCCGACAACCGGAAACACCATATATTTT. This gives the protein CASSPTTGNTIYF.

This clonotype occurred many times. This chain uses TRBV7-2 with TRBJ2-7; the match to TRBD2 covers 7 bases. The trim removed 1 base at V and 1 base at J, leaving 1 base unmatched. CDR1 is SGHTA, CDR2 FQGNSA, per germline. The length of the CDR3 is 14 residues. Written as DNA, the CDR3 is TGTGCCAGCAGCTTAGGGGGAGGGTCCTACGAGCAGTACGTC. Translating gives CASSLGGGSYEQYV.

In this sample, this clonotype turned up a few times. J is TRBJ1-2 and V is TRBV7-9; D unresolved. V lost 5 bases and J 7 bases, leaving 14 bases between the germline ends. Looked up from germline, CDR1 is SEHNR and CDR2 is FQNEAQ (reference sequence). The CDR3 is 13 residues long. Here the CDR3 DNA reads TGTGCCAGCAGCCTCCAAGGGCTAGGTGGCTACACCTTC. Translating gives CASSLQGLGGYTF. The variable domain in full, with the rest retrieved from reference TRBV7-9 and TRBJ1-2, is DTGVSQNPRHKITKRGQNVTFRCDPISEHNRLYWYRQTLGQGPEFLTYFQNEAQLEKSRLLSDRFSAERPKGSFSTLEIQRTEQGDSAMYLCASSLQGLGGYTFGSGTRLTVV.

This clonotype was recorded at least ten times. The V and J genes are TRBV4-1 and TRBJ2-3; the D is unclear. The germline V gene encodes CDR1 MGHRA and CDR2 YSYEKL. CDR3 length: 16 amino acids. V lost 0 bases and J 0 bases, leaving 10 bases between the germline ends. CDR3 residues: CASSQEAFPSTDTQYF. CDR3 sequence (DNA): TGCGCCAGCAGCCAAGAGGCCTTTCCTAGCACAGATACGCAGTATTTT.

V is TRBV28 and J is TRBJ1-1; D not resolved. This CDR3 comprises 11 residues. Germline values: CDR1 MDHEN, CDR2 SYDVKM. V was cut by 7 bases and J by 7 bases, with 10 bases left in between. This CDR3 reads CASTLAREAFF. In DNA, the CDR3 is TGTGCCAGCACCCTGGCGCGTGAAGCTTTCTTT.

This chain joins TRBV6-2 or TRBV6-3 and TRBJ1-5; D perhaps matches TRBD1 (6 bases). The CDR3 extends over 15 amino acids. Germline V CDR1 and CDR2: MNHEY, SVGEGT. V was cut by 0 bases and J by 7 bases, with 13 bases left in between. The CDR3 DNA sequence: TGTGCCAGCAGTTACTCTTACAGGGAATGGCAGCCCCAGCATTTT. Its translation is CASSYSYREWQPQHF.